The rows below give T cell receptor beta chains drawn from one sample of a study of T cell responses to AZD1222 COVID-19 vaccine. TCRdb's table, derived via immunoSEQ multiplex PCR, lists solely in-frame clones and lacks some. The table includes approximately 88,000 clones, about 91% detected once. Sequences were derived from peripheral blood, sampled on day 0 of AZD1222 vaccination. The receptors come from an adult in good health. CDR3s include the opening cysteine and the closing phenylalanine or tryptophan. A D gene is named only where the DNA matches it firmly. Size is stated for part of the rows, as once, few or many counts, or as a class when the clone is expanded.

V gene,J gene,D gene,CDR3 length,clone size,CDR3 protein,CDR3 DNA
TRBV29-1,TRBJ2-7,-,13,-,CSVKRDHPYEQYF,TGCAGCGTCAAAAGGGACCACCCCTACGAGCAGTACTTC
TRBV6-5,TRBJ1-5,TRBD1,15,-,CASSSQGGWSQPQHF,TGTGCCAGCAGTTCGCAGGGGGGATGGAGTCAGCCCCAGCATTTT
TRBV11-2,TRBJ1-4,-,14,-,CASSSPKGNEKLFF,TGTGCCAGCAGTTCTCCCAAGGGGAATGAAAAACTGTTTTTT
TRBV19,TRBJ1-5,TRBD1,16,-,CASSRGDRLLGQPQHF,TGTGCCAGTAGTAGGGGGGACAGGCTGCTAGGTCAGCCCCAGCATTTT
TRBV29-1,TRBJ1-2,-,14,-,CSVSTQGESYGYTF,TGCAGCGTCTCCACACAGGGCGAGAGCTATGGCTACACCTTC
TRBV6-6,TRBJ2-7,-,14,-,CASSYSAGPYEQYF,TGTGCCAGCAGTTACTCGGCGGGGCCCTACGAGCAGTACTTC
TRBV5-4,TRBJ2-1,-,11,-,CASSFYNEQFF,TGTGCCAGCAGCTTTTACAATGAGCAGTTCTTC
TRBV5-4,TRBJ2-2,-,16,-,CASSTQAIGRPGELFF,TGTGCCAGCAGCACCCAGGCCATTGGGAGGCCCGGGGAGCTGTTTTTT
TRBV10-3,TRBJ2-7,-,14,once,CAIRSGLETYEQYF,TGTGCCATCAGATCGGGACTCGAAACCTACGAGCAGTACTTC
TRBV29-1,TRBJ1-1,-,13,-,CSARTQENTEAFF,TGCAGCGCCCGGACCCAGGAGAACACTGAAGCTTTCTTT
TRBV27,TRBJ1-1,TRBD1,16,once,CASSLMLGTANTEAFF,TGTGCCAGCAGTTTAATGTTAGGGACAGCTAACACTGAAGCTTTCTTT
TRBV11-1,TRBJ2-7,-,12,-,CASSSDRGEQYF,TGTGCCAGCAGTTCCGATCGGGGCGAGCAGTACTTC
TRBV7-2,TRBJ1-3,TRBD1,16,-,CASSLVRDRVTNTIYF,TGTGCCAGCAGCTTAGTGCGGGACAGGGTGACAAACACCATATATTTT
TRBV4-1,TRBJ2-7,TRBD1,13,once,CASSQTGGYEQYF,TGCGCCAGCAGCCAGACAGGGGGCTACGAGCAGTACTTC
TRBV11-3,TRBJ2-7,-,14,-,CASSLGGSNPTQYF,TGTGCCAGCAGCTTAGGCGGGTCTAACCCAACTCAGTACTTC
TRBV11-2,TRBJ2-7,-,12,-,CASSPGVHEQYF,TGTGCCAGCAGCCCCGGGGTCCACGAGCAGTACTTC
TRBV27,TRBJ1-1,-,16,-,CASSLYEPGLNTEAFF,TGTGCCAGCAGTTTATATGAACCGGGCCTCAACACTGAAGCTTTCTTT
TRBV27,TRBJ2-1,-,16,-,CASSLLGFSSYNEQFF,TGTGCCAGCAGTTTGCTCGGGTTTTCCTCCTACAATGAGCAGTTCTTC
TRBV7-6,TRBJ2-2,-,16,-,CASSLLAGITTGELFF,TGTGCCAGCAGCTTATTGGCCGGTATCACCACCGGGGAGCTGTTTTTT
TRBV29-1,TRBJ1-1,-,15,-,CSVVGILRGGTEAFF,TGCAGCGTTGTCGGTATTCTTAGGGGGGGCACTGAAGCTTTCTTT
TRBV5-1,TRBJ1-2,TRBD1,15,-,CASSRGQGTNYGYTF,TGCGCCAGCAGCAGGGGACAGGGGACCAACTATGGCTACACCTTC
TRBV5-1,TRBJ1-1,-,14,-,CASSWRGRNTEAFF,TGCGCCAGCAGCTGGAGGGGAAGAAACACTGAAGCTTTCTTT
TRBV6-2/TRBV6-3,TRBJ2-3,-,15,-,CASSYWGRATDTQYF,TGTGCCAGCAGTTACTGGGGGCGGGCCACAGATACGCAGTATTTT
TRBV5-4,TRBJ2-1,TRBD1,15,-,CASSLAGTVFNEQFF,TGTGCCAGCAGCTTGGCCGGGACAGTATTCAATGAGCAGTTCTTC
TRBV30,TRBJ2-7,TRBD2,13,-,CAWSGGGSYEQYF,TGTGCCTGGTCGGGGGGGGGCTCCTACGAGCAGTACTTC
TRBV28,TRBJ1-6,-,13,-,CASSFPGNSPLHF,TGTGCCAGCAGTTTTCCAGGGAATTCACCCCTCCACTTT
TRBV7-9,TRBJ2-2,TRBD2,15,few,CASRSGTSGTGELFF,TGTGCCAGCAGATCCGGGACTAGCGGCACCGGGGAGCTGTTTTTT
TRBV24-1,TRBJ2-5,-,11,-,CATAGGETQYF,TGTGCCACCGCAGGAGGGGAGACCCAGTACTTC
TRBV5-1,TRBJ2-5,TRBD1,15,-,CASRTDRGLGETQYF,TGCGCCAGCAGAACAGACAGGGGGCTAGGGGAGACCCAGTACTTC
TRBV10-3,TRBJ1-5,-,14,once,CAISGEGLRQPQHF,TGTGCCATCAGTGGGGAAGGGTTGCGGCAGCCCCAGCATTTT
TRBV6-5,TRBJ2-1,TRBD2,16,-,CASSYSGTTEYNEQFF,TGTGCCAGCAGTTACTCCGGGACTACCGAATACAATGAGCAGTTCTTC
TRBV2,TRBJ1-6,-,16,-,CASSELGNRAASPLHF,TGTGCCAGCAGTGAACTTGGAAACCGGGCTGCTTCACCCCTCCACTTT
TRBV11-3,TRBJ1-2,-,14,-,CASSLDRRTYGYTF,TGTGCCAGCAGCTTAGATCGCAGGACCTATGGCTACACCTTC
TRBV10-1,TRBJ2-7,-,13,-,CASSGLGAYEQYF,TGCGCCAGCAGTGGTTTGGGGGCCTACGAGCAGTACTTC
TRBV5-1,TRBJ2-7,TRBD2,14,-,CASSLLAGGYEQYF,TGCGCCAGCAGCTTGCTAGCGGGAGGCTACGAGCAGTACTTC
TRBV15,TRBJ1-5,TRBD1,19,-,CATSRARQGALSRDQPQHF,TGTGCCACCAGCAGGGCTAGACAGGGGGCTCTTTCGCGGGATCAGCCCCAGCATTTT
TRBV29-1,TRBJ2-2,-,13,-,CSVGTLNTGELFF,TGCAGCGTCGGGACCCTGAACACCGGGGAGCTGTTTTTT
TRBV4-1,TRBJ1-3,-,17,-,CASSQRDSPASGNTIYF,TGCGCCAGCAGCCAACGAGACAGTCCTGCCTCTGGAAACACCATATATTTT
TRBV20-1,TRBJ1-3,-,15,-,CSASDEGSSGNTIYF,TGCAGTGCTAGTGATGAGGGGAGCTCTGGAAACACCATATATTTT
TRBV7-6,TRBJ1-1,-,14,-,CASSLAGPNTEAFF,TGTGCCAGCAGCTTAGCAGGCCCGAACACTGAAGCTTTCTTT
TRBV27,TRBJ1-6,TRBD1,14,-,CASRPGQGYSPLHF,TGTGCCAGCCGGCCGGGACAGGGGTATTCACCCCTCCACTTT
TRBV29-1,TRBJ1-2,-,12,-,CSVAMTGYGYTF,TGCAGCGTTGCTATGACAGGCTATGGCTACACCTTC
TRBV6-5,TRBJ2-4,-,15,few,CASSSAGLAKNIQYF,TGTGCCAGCAGTTCCGCGGGGCTAGCCAAAAACATTCAGTACTTC
TRBV5-5,TRBJ1-6,-,16,-,CASSGGYSVYNSPLHF,TGTGCCAGCAGCGGGGGCTACAGCGTTTATAATTCACCCCTCCACTTT
TRBV10-3,TRBJ1-5,-,14,-,CAISRDGSNQPQHF,TGTGCCATCAGTAGAGACGGGAGCAATCAGCCCCAGCATTTT
TRBV9,TRBJ2-7,TRBD1,13,once,CASSVWDRDEQYF,TGTGCCAGCAGCGTATGGGACAGGGACGAGCAGTACTTC
TRBV6-5,TRBJ1-5,-,15,-,CASTVKNTGFQPQHF,TGTGCCAGCACGGTCAAAAATACGGGGTTTCAGCCCCAGCATTTT
TRBV5-6,TRBJ1-4,-,13,-,CASSWALGEKLFF,TGTGCCAGCAGCTGGGCCCTCGGTGAAAAACTGTTTTTT
TRBV28,TRBJ1-3,-,20,-,CASSVPKWWAARTSGNTIYF,TGTGCCAGCAGTGTACCCAAATGGTGGGCGGCAAGAACTTCTGGAAACACCATATATTTT
TRBV28,TRBJ2-7,TRBD2,15,-,CASSEGLADFYEQYF,TGTGCCAGCAGTGAGGGACTAGCGGATTTCTACGAGCAGTACTTC